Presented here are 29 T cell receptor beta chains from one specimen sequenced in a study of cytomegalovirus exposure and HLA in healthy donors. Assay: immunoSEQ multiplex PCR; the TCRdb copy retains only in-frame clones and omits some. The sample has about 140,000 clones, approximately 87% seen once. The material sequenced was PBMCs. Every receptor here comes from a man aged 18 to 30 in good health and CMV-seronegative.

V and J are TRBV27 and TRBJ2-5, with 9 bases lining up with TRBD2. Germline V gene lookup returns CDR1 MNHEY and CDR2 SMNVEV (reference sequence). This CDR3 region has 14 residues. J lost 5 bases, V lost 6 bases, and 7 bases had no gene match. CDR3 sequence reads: CASSRGTSWETQYF. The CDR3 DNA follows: TGTGCCAGCAGCCGTGGGACTAGCTGGGAGACCCAGTACTTC.

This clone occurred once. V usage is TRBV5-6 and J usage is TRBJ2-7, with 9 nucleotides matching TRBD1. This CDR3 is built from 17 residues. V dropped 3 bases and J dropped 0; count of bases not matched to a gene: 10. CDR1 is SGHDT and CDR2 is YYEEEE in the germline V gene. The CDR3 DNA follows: TGTGCCAGCAGCTCAGGCCGCGGACAGGGGAGCTCCTACGAGCAGTACTTC. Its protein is CASSSGRGQGSSYEQYF.

The CDR3: CASSLMSSRSNEKLFF. CDR3 sequence (DNA): TGTGCCAGCAGTTTAATGTCGTCACGGTCTAATGAAAAACTGTTTTTT. V gene TRBV28 combines with J gene TRBJ1-4; D gene uncertain. The germline V and J ends were trimmed by 2 bases and 3 bases, with 13 bases remaining between them. The CDR3 is 16 amino acids. Germline V gives CDR1 MDHEN, CDR2 SYDVKM.

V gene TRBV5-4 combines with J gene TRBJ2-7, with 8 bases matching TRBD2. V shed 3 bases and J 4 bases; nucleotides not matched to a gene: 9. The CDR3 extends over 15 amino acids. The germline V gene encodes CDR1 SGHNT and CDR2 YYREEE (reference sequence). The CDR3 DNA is TGTGCCAGCAGCTCTCCGGGGGGGCCTCGTTACGAGCAGTACTTC. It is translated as CASSSPGGPRYEQYF.

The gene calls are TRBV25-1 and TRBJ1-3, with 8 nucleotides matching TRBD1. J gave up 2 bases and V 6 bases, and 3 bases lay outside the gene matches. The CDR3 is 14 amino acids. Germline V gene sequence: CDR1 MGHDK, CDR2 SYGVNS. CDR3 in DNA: TGTGCCAGCAGGCAACAGGGGGCTGGAAACACCATATATTTT. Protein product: CASRQQGAGNTIYF.

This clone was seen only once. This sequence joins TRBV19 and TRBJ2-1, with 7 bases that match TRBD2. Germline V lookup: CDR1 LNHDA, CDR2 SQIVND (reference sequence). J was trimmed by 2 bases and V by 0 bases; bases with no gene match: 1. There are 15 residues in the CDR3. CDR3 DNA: TGTGCCAGTAGTATAGACAGCGGGGCCTACAATGAGCAGTTCTTC. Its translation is CASSIDSGAYNEQFF.

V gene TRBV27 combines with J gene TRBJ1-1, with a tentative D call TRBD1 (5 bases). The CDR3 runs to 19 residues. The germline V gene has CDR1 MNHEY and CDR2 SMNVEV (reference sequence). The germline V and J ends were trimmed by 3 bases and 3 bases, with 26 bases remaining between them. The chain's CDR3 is CASSFLSVERARVYTEAFF. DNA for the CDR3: TGTGCCAGCAGTTTCCTCTCGGTCGAACGGGCCAGGGTGTACACTGAAGCTTTCTTT.

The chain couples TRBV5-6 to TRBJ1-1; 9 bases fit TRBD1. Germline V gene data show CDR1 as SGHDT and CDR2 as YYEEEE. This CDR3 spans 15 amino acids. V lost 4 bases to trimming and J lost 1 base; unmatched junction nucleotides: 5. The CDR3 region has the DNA TGTGCCAGCAGCCCTGGGACAGGGAGGAACACTGAAGCTTTCTTT. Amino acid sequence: CASSPGTGRNTEAFF.

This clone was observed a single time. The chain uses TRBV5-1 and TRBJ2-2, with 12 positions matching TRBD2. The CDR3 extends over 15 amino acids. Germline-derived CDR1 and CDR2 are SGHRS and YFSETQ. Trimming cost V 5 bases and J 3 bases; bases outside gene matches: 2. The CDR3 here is CASRLAGGYTGELFF. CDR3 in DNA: TGCGCCAGCAGACTAGCGGGGGGCTACACCGGGGAGCTGTTTTTT.

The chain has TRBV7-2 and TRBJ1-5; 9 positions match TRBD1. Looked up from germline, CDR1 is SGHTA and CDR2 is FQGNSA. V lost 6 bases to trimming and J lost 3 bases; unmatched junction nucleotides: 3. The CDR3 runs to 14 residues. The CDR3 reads CASRGDRVNQPQHF. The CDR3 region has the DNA TGTGCCAGCAGAGGGGACAGGGTCAATCAGCCCCAGCATTTT.

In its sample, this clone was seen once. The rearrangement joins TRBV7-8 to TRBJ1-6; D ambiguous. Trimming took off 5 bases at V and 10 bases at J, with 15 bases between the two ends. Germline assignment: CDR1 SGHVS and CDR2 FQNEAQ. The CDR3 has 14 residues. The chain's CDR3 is CASSKDLEGSPLHF. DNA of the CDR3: TGTGCCAGCAGCAAAGACCTAGAGGGATCACCCCTCCACTTT.

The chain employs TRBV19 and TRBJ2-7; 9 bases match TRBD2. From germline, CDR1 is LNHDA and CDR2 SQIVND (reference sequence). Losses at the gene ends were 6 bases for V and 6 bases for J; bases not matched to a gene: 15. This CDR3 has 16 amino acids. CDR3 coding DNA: TGTGCCAGTAGCCAGCAGAGCGGGGGGCCGCGTAGCGAGCAGTACTTC. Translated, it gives CASSQQSGGPRSEQYF. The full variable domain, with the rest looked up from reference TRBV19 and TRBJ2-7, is DGGITQSPKYLFRKEGQNVTLSCEQNLNHDAMYWYRQDPGQGLRLIYYSQIVNDFQKGDIAEGYSVSREKKESFPLTVTSAQKNPTAFYLCASSQQSGGPRSEQYFGPGTRLTVT.

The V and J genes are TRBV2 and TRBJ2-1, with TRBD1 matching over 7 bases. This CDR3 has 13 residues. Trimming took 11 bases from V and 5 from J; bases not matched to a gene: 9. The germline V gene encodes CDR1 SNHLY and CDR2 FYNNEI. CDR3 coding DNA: TGTGCCGTAAGGGACAGCCTGGACAATGAGCAGTTCTTC. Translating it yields CAVRDSLDNEQFF.

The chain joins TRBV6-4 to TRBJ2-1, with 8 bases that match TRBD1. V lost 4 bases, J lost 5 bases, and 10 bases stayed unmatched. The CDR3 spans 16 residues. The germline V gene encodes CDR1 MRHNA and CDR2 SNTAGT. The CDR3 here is CASSAAPGTGNNEQFF. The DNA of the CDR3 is TGTGCCAGCAGTGCCGCACCCGGGACAGGTAACAATGAGCAGTTCTTC.

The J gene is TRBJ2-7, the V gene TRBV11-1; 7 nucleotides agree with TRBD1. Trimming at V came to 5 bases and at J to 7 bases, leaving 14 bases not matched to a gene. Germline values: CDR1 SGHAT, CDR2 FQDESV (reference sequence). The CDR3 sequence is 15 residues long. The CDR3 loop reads CASSLNYGQVKEQYF. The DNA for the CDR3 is TGTGCCAGCAGCCTAAATTATGGACAGGTTAAGGAGCAGTACTTC.

The CDR3 DNA follows: TGTGCCAGCGCCGACAGGGAGACCCAGTACTTC. Translation: CASADRETQYF. The rearrangement joins TRBV7-6 to TRBJ2-5; D may be TRBD1 (6 bases). The CDR3 spans 11 residues. Looked up from germline, CDR1 is SGHVS and CDR2 is FNYEAQ. Trimming shortened V by 8 bases and J by 5 bases, and 9 bases separated the two germline ends.

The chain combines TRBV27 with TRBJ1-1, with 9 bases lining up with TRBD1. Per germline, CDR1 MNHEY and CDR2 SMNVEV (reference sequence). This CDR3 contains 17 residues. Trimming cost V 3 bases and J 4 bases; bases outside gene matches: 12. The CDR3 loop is CASSFSPPGQGSTEAFF. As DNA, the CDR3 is TGTGCCAGCAGTTTTTCACCCCCGGGACAGGGAAGCACTGAAGCTTTCTTT.

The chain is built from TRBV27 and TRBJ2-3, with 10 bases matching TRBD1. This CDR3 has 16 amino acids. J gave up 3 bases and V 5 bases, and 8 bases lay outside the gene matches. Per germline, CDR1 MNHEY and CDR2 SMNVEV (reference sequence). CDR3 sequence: CASSGWTGGYTDTQYF. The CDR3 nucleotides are TGTGCCAGCAGTGGATGGACAGGGGGATATACAGATACGCAGTATTTT.

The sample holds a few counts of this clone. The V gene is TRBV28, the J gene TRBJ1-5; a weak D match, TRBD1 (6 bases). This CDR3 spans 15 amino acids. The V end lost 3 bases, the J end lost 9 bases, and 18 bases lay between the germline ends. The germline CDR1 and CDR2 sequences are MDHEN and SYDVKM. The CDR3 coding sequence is TGTGCCAGCAGTTTGGACAGCCAGCCTTTGGGGCCCCAGCATTTT. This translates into CASSLDSQPLGPQHF.

The CDR3 is CASGLPRDRVTGELFF. The CDR3 DNA sequence: TGTGCTAGTGGTTTGCCCCGGGACAGGGTAACCGGGGAGCTGTTTTTT. The genes are TRBV12-5 and TRBJ2-2, with TRBD1 matching 9 bases. J gave up 5 bases and V 2 bases, and 6 bases lay outside the gene matches. The CDR3 extends over 16 amino acids. The germline V gene has CDR1 LGHNT and CDR2 FRNRAP.

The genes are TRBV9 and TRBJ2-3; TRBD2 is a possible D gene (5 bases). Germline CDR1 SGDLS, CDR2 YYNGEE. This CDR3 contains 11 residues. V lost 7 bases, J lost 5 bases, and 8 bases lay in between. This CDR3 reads CASSRGDTQYF. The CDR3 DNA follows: TGTGCCAGCTCTCGGGGAGATACGCAGTATTTT.

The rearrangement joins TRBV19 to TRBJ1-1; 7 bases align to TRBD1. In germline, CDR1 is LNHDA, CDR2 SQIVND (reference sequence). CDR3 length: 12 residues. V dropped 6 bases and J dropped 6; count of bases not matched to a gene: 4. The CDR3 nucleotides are TGTGCCAGTAGGCATCAGGGGGCTGAAGCTTTCTTT. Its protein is CASRHQGAEAFF. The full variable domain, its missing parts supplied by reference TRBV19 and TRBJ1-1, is DGGITQSPKYLFRKEGQNVTLSCEQNLNHDAMYWYRQDPGQGLRLIYYSQIVNDFQKGDIAEGYSVSREKKESFPLTVTSAQKNPTAFYLCASRHQGAEAFFGQGTRLTVV.

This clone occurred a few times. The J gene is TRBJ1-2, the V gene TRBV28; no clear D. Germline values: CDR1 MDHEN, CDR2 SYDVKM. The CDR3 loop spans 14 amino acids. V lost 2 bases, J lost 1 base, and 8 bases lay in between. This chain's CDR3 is CASSLHGVNYGYTF. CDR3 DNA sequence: TGTGCCAGCAGTTTACACGGGGTTAACTATGGCTACACCTTC.

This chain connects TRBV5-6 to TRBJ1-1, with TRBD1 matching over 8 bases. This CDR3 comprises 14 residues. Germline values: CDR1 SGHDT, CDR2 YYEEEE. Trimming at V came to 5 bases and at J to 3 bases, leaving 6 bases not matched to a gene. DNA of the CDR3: TGTGCCAGCAGTGGACAGGGAGCCGACACTGAAGCTTTCTTT. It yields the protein CASSGQGADTEAFF.

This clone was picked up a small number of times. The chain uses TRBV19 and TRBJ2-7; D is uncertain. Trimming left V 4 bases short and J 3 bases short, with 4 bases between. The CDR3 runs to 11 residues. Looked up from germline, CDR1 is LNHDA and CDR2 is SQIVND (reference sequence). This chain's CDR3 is CASSTHYEQYF. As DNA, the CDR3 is TGTGCCAGTAGTACCCACTACGAGCAGTACTTC.

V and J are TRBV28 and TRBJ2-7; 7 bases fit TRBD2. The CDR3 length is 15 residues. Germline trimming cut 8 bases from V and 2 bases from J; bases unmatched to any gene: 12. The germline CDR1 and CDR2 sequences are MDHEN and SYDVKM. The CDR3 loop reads CASSLGAGEAYEQYF. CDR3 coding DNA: TGTGCCAGCTCCCTTGGGGCGGGAGAGGCCTACGAGCAGTACTTC.

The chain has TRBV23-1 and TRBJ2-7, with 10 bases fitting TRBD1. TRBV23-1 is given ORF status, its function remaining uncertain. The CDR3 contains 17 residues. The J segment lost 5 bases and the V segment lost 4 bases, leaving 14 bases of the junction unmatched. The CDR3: CASSRPTTGTGVHEQYF. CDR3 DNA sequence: TGCGCCAGCAGTCGGCCGACTACCGGGACAGGGGTGCACGAGCAGTACTTC.

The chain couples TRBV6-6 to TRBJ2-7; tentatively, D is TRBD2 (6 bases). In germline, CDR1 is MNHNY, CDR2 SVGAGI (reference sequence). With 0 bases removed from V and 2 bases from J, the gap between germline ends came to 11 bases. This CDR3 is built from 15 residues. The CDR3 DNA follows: TGTGCCAGCAGTTACTCGGCGGGGAATACCTACGAGCAGTACTTC. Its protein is CASSYSAGNTYEQYF.

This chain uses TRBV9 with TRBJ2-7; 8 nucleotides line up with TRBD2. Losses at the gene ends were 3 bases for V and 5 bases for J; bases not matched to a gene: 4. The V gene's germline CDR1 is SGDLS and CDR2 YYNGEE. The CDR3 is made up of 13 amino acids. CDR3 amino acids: CASSDGGDDEQYF. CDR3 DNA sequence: TGTGCCAGCAGCGACGGGGGGGATGACGAGCAGTACTTC. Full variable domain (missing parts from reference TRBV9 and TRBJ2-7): DSGVTQTPKHLITATGQRVTLRCSPRSGDLSVYWYQQSLDQGLQFLIQYYNGEERAKGNILERFSAQQFPDLHSELNLSSLELGDSALYFCASSDGGDDEQYFGPGTRLTVT.